The entry that follows covers one T cell receptor beta chain sequence. Its cognate antigen is unknown. Some clones are missing from TCRdb's copy, which holds only in-frame ones; the method was immunoSEQ multiplex PCR. Counted here are about 24,000 clones, approximately 89% occurring once; the ten biggest clones make up about 9.4%. These data originate in a study of T cells in localized non-small cell lung cancer. CDR3 size: 14 residues. The germline V gene has CDR1 KGHSH and CDR2 LQKENI. V lost 1 base and J lost 2, with 9 bases in between. Points from the study as a whole: Appearance in adjacent lung was seen for a median roughly 50 of the top 100 tumor clones. An association was observed between higher blood T cell density and longer overall survival. Heterogeneity stays possible, as sequencing covered only one tumor region.

The sample was peripheral blood mononuclear cells, taken before any cancer treatment. This sequence joins TRBV18 and TRBJ2-7; D possibly corresponds to TRBD1 (6 bases). This clonotype was obtained from a woman aged 35-70 years with stage III lung adenocarcinoma. CDR3 residues: CASSPHRETYEQYF. CDR3 DNA: TGTGCCAGCTCACCACACAGGGAAACCTACGAGCAGTACTTC.